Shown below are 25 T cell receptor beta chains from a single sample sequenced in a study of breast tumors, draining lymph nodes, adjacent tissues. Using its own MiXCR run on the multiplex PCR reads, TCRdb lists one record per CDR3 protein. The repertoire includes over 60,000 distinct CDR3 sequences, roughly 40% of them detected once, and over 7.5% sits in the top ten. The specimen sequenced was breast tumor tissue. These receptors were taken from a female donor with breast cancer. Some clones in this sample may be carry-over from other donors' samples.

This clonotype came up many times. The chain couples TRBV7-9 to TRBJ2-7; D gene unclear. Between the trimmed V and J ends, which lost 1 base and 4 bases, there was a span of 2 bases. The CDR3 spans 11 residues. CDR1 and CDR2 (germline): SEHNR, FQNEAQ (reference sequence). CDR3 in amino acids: CASSLEYEQYF. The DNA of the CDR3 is TGTGCCAGCAGCTTAGAGTACGAGCAGTACTTC.

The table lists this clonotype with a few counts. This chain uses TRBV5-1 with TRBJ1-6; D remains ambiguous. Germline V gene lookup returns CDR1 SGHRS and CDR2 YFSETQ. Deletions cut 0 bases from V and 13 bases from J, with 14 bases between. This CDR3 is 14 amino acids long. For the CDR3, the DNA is TGCGCCAGCAGCTTGGCCGGGCCGTCGTCCCCCCTCCACTTT. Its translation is CASSLAGPSSPLHF.

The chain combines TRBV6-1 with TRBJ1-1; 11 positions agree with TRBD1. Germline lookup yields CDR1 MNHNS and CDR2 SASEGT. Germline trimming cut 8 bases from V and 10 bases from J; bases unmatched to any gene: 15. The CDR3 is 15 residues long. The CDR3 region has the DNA TGTGCCAGCCCGTCAGATCTCGGACAGGGGGCGCGAGCTTTCTTT. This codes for CASPSDLGQGARAFF.

In DNA, the CDR3 is TGTGCCAGCAGTGAATTCCCCTATGGCTACACCTTC. This codes for CASSEFPYGYTF. The rearrangement uses TRBV25-1 and TRBJ1-2, with D unclear. The CDR3 is made up of 12 amino acids. Germline CDR1 reads MGHDK; CDR2 reads SYGVNS. V lost 1 base, J lost 4 bases, and 4 bases lay in between.

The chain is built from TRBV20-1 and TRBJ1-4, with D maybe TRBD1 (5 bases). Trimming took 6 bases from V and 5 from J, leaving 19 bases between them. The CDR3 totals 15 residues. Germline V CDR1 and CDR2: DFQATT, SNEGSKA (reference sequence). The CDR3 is CSAKVPGLNNEKLFF. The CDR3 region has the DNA TGCAGTGCCAAGGTGCCGGGACTAAACAATGAAAAACTGTTTTTT.

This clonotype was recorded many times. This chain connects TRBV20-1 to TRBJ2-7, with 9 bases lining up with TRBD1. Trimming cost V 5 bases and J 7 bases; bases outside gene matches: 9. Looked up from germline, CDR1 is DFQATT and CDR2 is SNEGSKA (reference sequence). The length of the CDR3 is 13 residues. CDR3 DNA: TGCAGTGCTTCCGGGACAGGGTTTATGGAGCAGTACTTC. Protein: CSASGTGFMEQYF.

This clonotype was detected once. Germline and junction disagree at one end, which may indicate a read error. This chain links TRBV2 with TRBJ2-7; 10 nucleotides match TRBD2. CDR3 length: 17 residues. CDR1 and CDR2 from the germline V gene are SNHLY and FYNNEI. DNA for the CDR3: TGTGCCAGCAGTGAATTTCTAGCGGGGGTGGGGTCCTACGAGCAGCACTTC. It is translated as CASSEFLAGVGSYEQHF.

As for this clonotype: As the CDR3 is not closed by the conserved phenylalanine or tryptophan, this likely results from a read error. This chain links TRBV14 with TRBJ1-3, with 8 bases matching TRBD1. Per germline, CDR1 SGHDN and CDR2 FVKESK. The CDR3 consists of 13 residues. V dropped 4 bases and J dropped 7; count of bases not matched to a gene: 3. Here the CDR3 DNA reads TGTGCCAGCAGCCCGGACAGGGCTAACACCATATATTCT. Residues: CASSPDRANTIYS.

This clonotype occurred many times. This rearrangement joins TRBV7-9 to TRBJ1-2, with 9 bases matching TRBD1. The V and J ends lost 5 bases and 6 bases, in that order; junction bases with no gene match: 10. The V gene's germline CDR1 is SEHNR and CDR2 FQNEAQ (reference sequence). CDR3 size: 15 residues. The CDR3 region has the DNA TGTGCCAGCAGCGGACCGGGACAGGGTTTGCATGGCTACACCTTC. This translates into CASSGPGQGLHGYTF.

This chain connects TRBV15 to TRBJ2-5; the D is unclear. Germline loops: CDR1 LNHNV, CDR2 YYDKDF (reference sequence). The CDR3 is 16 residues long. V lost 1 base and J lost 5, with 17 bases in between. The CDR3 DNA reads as TGTGCCACCAGCAGAGTACTGGGCGAAACCTACGAGACCCAGTACTTC. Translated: CATSRVLGETYETQYF.

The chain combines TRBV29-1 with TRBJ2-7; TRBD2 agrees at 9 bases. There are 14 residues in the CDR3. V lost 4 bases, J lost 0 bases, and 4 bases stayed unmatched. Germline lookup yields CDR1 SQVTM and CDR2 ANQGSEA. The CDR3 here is CSVGLAVTSYEQYF. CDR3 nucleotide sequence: TGCAGCGTTGGACTAGCGGTGACCTCCTACGAGCAGTACTTC.

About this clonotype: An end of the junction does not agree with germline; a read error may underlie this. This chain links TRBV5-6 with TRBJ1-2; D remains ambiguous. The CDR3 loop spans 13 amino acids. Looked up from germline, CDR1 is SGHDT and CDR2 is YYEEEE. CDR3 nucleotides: TGTGCCGGCAGCTTGGAAGCCACCTATGGCTACACCTTC. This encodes CAGSLEATYGYTF.

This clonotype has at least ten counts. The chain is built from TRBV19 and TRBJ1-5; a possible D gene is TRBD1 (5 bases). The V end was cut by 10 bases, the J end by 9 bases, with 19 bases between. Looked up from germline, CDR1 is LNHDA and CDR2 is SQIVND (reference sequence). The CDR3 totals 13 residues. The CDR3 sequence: CAIARGQRGPQHF. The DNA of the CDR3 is TGTGCCATCGCCCGGGGCCAAAGGGGGCCCCAGCATTTT.

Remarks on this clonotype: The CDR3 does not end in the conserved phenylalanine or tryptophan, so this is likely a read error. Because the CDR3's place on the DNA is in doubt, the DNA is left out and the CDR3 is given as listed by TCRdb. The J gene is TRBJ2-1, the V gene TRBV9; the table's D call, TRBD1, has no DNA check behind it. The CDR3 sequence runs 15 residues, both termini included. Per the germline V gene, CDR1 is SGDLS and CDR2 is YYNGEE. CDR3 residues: CASSVGQGTYNEPFL.

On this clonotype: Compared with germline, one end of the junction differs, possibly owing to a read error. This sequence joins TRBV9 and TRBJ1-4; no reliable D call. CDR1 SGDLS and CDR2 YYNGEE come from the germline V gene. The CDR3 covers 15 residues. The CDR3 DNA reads TGTGCCAGCAGCACAAGAAGGTTAGCTAATGAAAAACCGTTTTTT. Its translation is CASSTRRLANEKPFF.

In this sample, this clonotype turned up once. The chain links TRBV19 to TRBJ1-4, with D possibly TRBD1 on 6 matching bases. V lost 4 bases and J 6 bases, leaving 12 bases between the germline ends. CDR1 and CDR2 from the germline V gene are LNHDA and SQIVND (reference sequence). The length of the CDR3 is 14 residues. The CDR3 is CASSRVGADEKLFF. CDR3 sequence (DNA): TGTGCCAGTAGTAGGGTGGGGGCTGATGAAAAACTGTTTTTT.

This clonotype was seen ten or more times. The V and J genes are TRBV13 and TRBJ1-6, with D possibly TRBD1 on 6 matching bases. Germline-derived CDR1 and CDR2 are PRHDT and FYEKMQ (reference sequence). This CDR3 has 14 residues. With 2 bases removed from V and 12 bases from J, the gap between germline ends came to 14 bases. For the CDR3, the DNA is TGTGCCAGCAGCTTATCACGGACAGACAAACCCCTCCACTTT. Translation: CASSLSRTDKPLHF.

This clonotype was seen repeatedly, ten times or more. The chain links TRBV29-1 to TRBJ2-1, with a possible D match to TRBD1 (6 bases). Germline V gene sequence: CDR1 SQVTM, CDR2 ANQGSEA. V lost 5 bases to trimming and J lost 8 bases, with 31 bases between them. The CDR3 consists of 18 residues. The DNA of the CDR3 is TGCAGCGTTCCCACGGGACAAAGGGTCCCTCAGGCGGCCCATGAGCAGTTCTTC. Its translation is CSVPTGQRVPQAAHEQFF.

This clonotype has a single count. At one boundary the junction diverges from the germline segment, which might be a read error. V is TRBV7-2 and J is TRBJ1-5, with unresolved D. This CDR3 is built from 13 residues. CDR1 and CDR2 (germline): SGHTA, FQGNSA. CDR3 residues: CAGSPDRNQPQHF. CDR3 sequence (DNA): TGTGCCGGCAGCCCCGATCGCAATCAGCCCCAGCATTTT.

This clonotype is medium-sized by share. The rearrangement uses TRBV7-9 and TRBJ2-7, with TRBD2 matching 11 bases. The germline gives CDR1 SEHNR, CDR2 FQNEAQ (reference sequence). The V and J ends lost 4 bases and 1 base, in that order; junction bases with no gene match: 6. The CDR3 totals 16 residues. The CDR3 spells CASSSATSGSSYEQYF. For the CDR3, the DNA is TGTGCCAGCAGCTCCGCAACTAGCGGGAGTTCCTACGAGCAGTACTTC.

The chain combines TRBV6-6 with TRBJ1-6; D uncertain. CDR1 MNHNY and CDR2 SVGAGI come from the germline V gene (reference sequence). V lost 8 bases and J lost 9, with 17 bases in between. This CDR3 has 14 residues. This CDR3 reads CASGLTVRASPLHF. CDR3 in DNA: TGTGCCAGCGGTCTAACCGTTCGGGCTTCACCCCTCCACTTT.

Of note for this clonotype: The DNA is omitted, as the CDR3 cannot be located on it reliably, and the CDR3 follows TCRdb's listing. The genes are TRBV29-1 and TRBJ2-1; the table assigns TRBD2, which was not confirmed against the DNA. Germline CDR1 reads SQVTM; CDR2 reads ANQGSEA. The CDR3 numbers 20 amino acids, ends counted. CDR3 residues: CSVTQVSGGGYTFGYNEQFF.

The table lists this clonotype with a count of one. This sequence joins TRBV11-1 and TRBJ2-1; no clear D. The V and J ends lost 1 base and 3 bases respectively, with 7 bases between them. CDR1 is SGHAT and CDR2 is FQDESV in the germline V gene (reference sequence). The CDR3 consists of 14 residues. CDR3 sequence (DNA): TGTGCCAGCAGCTTAGGGTATAACTACAATGAGCAGTTCTTC. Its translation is CASSLGYNYNEQFF. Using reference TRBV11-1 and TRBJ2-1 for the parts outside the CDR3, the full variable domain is EAEVAQSPRYKITEKSQAVAFWCDPISGHATLYWYRQILGQGPELLVQFQDESVVDDSQLPKDRFSAERLKGVDSTLKIQPAELGDSAMYLCASSLGYNYNEQFFGPGTRLTVL.

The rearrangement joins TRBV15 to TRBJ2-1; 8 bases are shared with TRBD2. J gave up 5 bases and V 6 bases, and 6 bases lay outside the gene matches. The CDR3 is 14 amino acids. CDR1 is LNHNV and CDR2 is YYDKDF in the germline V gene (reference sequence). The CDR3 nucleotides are TGTGCCACCAGTTTCCGGGGGGGGGACAATGAGCAGTTCTTC. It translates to CATSFRGGDNEQFF.

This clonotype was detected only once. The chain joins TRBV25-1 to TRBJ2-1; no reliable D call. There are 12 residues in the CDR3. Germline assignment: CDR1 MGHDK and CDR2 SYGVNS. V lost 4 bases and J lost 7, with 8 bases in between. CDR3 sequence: CASSARRNEQFF. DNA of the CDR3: TGTGCCAGCAGTGCTAGACGTAATGAGCAGTTCTTC. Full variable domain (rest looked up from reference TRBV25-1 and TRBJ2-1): EADIYQTPRYLVIGTGKKITLECSQTMGHDKMYWYQQDPGMELHLIHYSYGVNSTEKGDLSSESTVSRIRTEHFPLTLESARPSHTSQYLCASSARRNEQFFGPGTRLTVL.